Detailed here is one TCR beta chain. This sample was taken from a study of blood T cell repertoires in COVID-19. The ends lost 6 bases at V and 8 bases at J; junction bases unmatched: 13. The CDR3 runs 14 residues. Germline lookup yields CDR1 DFQATT and CDR2 SNEGSKA (reference sequence). In the authors' methods: Reference gene primer amplification gave estimated nucleated cell counts. The assay was immunoSEQ multiplex PCR, and TCRdb's table has in-frame clones only and misses some. From that table come the V and J calls and clone size; the DNA was used to work out D and trimming. In the table there are about 61,000 clones, around 88% of which are singletons.

This receptor was taken from a woman aged 80 or older with active COVID-19. Sequencing input: peripheral blood. V gene TRBV20-1 combines with J gene TRBJ2-1; 7 bases map to TRBD2. For the CDR3, the DNA is TGCAGTGCCAGTCCGAGCGGGGTTGGCTATGAGCAGTTCTTC. Translating gives CSASPSGVGYEQFF.